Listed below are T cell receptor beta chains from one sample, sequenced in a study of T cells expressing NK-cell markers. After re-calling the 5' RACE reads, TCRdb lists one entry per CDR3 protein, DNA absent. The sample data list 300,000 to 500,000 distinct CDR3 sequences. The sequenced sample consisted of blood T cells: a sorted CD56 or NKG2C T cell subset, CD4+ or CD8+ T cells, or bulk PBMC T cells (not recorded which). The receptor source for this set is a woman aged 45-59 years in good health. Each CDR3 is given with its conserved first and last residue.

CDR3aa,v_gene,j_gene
CASSHQIGETSYGYTF,TRBV4-1,TRBJ1-2
CSARTTGGSQPQHF,TRBV20-1,TRBJ1-5
CASSLAKGTGVNYGYTF,TRBV5-5,TRBJ1-2
CASSQEPNSDTQYF,TRBV4-1,TRBJ2-3
CASSSTFKGYYGYTF,TRBV7-9,TRBJ1-2
CATSDLRGSYNEQFF,TRBV24-1,TRBJ2-1
CASSTSRQGSYEQYF,TRBV12-3/TRBV12-4,TRBJ2-7
CASSPALSTGRSGNQPQHF,TRBV18,TRBJ1-5
CASSSPDRFYEQYF,TRBV5-1,TRBJ2-7
CATSDYTTQETQYF,TRBV24-1,TRBJ2-5
CASSMGYWAPSTNEKLFF,TRBV19,TRBJ1-4
CASSLDPDRARFF,TRBV5-1,TRBJ1-1
CASSYYRGMYNEQFF,TRBV28,TRBJ2-1
CSAWLGGNTIYF,TRBV29-1,TRBJ1-3
CASSLERRDTEAFF,TRBV5-1,TRBJ1-1
CASSIATGAETQYF,TRBV19,TRBJ2-5
CASSYPKTGTEYGYTF,TRBV6-6,TRBJ1-2
CASSRWGRRNEQYF,TRBV21-1,TRBJ2-7
CASSFLGLAGGELFF,TRBV7-2,TRBJ2-2
CASSLFPGFPNTGELFF,TRBV12-3/TRBV12-4,TRBJ2-2
CASSPTGPRRGGTDTQYF,TRBV5-6,TRBJ2-3
CASSWAPRTYEQYF,TRBV12-3/TRBV12-4,TRBJ2-7
CSARKVRDQETQYF,TRBV20-1,TRBJ2-5
CASSRDYTGELFF,TRBV5-1,TRBJ2-2
CASSLAGPKDTQYF,TRBV7-2,TRBJ2-3
CASSLQGIGEQFF,TRBV14,TRBJ2-1
CASRWGTSLYEQYF,TRBV12-3/TRBV12-4,TRBJ2-7
CSTVTGEANTGELFF,TRBV29-1,TRBJ2-2
CASSFWAADQETQYF,TRBV5-1,TRBJ2-5
CASRGGTSGINEQFF,TRBV7-8,TRBJ2-1
CASSQGEVINEQFF,TRBV3-1,TRBJ2-1
CAISAGQGGLYF,TRBV10-3,TRBJ2-4
CAISESAGGTGQPQHF,TRBV10-3,TRBJ1-5
CASSHLDRGTDTQYF,TRBV14,TRBJ2-3
CASSSPRDGPYEQYF,TRBV7-2,TRBJ2-7
CASSLIAGGAGNTGELFF,TRBV5-1,TRBJ2-2
CASSEIRVVTGELFF,TRBV2,TRBJ2-2
CSAQGTSRQETQYF,TRBV20-1,TRBJ2-5
CASSPPGTGRTGELFF,TRBV6-5,TRBJ2-2
CASSSPTSGRAKETQYF,TRBV7-8,TRBJ2-5
CASSTLREGRTGELFF,TRBV11-2,TRBJ2-2
CASSVDRPPGNTIYF,TRBV5-1,TRBJ1-3
CASSISAETQYF,TRBV5-6,TRBJ2-5
CASSLANLAGQQFF,TRBV11-1,TRBJ2-1
CASSVLGGDTEAFF,TRBV11-3,TRBJ1-1
CASSLDRATRLNEQFF,TRBV7-8,TRBJ2-1
CASSLGLSFTDTQYF,TRBV5-1,TRBJ2-3
CASRLASGRFNEQFF,TRBV7-2,TRBJ2-1
CSVDRLKGGGYTF,TRBV29-1,TRBJ1-2
CASSPAGTVLGELFF,TRBV5-1,TRBJ2-2
CASSPMGGELFF,TRBV27,TRBJ2-2
CASSSRAGGHTGELFF,TRBV5-1,TRBJ2-2
CASRSWLAGNNEQFF,TRBV7-2,TRBJ2-1